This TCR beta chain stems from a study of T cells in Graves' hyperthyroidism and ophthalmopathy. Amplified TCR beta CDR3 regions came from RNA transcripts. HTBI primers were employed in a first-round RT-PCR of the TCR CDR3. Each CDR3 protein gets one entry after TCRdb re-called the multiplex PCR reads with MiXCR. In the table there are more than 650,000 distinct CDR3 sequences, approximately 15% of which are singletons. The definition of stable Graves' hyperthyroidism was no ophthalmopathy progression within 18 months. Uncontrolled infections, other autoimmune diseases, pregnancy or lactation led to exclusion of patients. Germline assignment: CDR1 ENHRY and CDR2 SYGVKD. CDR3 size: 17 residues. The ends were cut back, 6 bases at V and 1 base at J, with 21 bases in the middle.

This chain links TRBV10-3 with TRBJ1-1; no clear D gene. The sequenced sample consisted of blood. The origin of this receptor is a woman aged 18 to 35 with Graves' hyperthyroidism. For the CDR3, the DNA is TGTGCCATCAGCTCACAACAGTACCTTCTTCCGAACACTGAAGCTTTCTTT. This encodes CAISSQQYLLPNTEAFF.